Below are 21 T cell receptor beta chains sequenced from a single sample in a study of response to subunit inactivated influenza vaccine. In TCRdb, the RT-PCR reads were re-called with MiXCR into one record per CDR3 protein. Among about 240,000 distinct CDR3 sequences listed, more than 10% were seen once. This specimen consisted of non-naive T cells sorted from PBMCs, obtained around 14 days before vaccination. The source of these receptors is a man between 50 and 59 years old who received an inactivated influenza vaccine.

This clonotype was picked up a small number of times. The chain is built from TRBV28 and TRBJ2-3, with TRBD2 matching over 9 bases. CDR3 size: 15 residues. V shed 4 bases and J 5 bases; nucleotides not matched to a gene: 7. Per germline, CDR1 MDHEN and CDR2 SYDVKM. In nucleotides, the CDR3 is TGTGCCAGCAGTTCCACGGGACTAGCAGTAGATACGCAGTATTTT. As protein: CASSSTGLAVDTQYF.

The chain employs TRBV7-2 and TRBJ2-7; 11 bases match TRBD2. The CDR3 sequence is 15 residues long. Germline CDR1 SGHTA, CDR2 FQGNSA. Trimming took 4 bases from V and 3 from J; bases not matched to a gene: 5. CDR3 loop: CASSSPGLAVYEQYF. CDR3 bases: TGTGCCAGCAGCTCTCCGGGACTAGCGGTCTACGAGCAGTACTTC.

V usage is TRBV6-5 and J usage is TRBJ2-2; D unresolved. V was trimmed by 0 bases and J by 4 bases, leaving 12 bases between them. The CDR3 is made up of 16 amino acids. Germline V gene data show CDR1 as MNHEY and CDR2 as SVGAGI. CDR3 sequence reads: CASSYSGRSITGELFF. In nucleotides, the CDR3 is TGTGCCAGCAGTTACTCGGGTAGATCGATCACCGGGGAGCTGTTTTTT.

Ten or more counts support this clonotype. CDR3 coding DNA: TGTGCCAGCAGCTCGGACCTGTACAATGAGCAGTTCTTC. This translates into CASSSDLYNEQFF. The rearrangement uses TRBV5-6 and TRBJ2-1; no reliable D call. This CDR3 spans 13 amino acids. Trimming took 3 bases from V and 4 from J, leaving 8 bases between them. Germline-derived CDR1 and CDR2 are SGHDT and YYEEEE. Full variable domain (remainder filled in from reference TRBV5-6 and TRBJ2-1): DAGVTQSPTHLIKTRGQQVTLRCSPKSGHDTVSWYQQALGQGPQFIFQYYEEEERQRGNFPDRFSGHQFPNYSSELNVNALLLGDSALYLCASSSDLYNEQFFGPGTRLTVL.

V gene TRBV28 combines with J gene TRBJ1-1; D is unresolved. Per the germline V gene, CDR1 is MDHEN and CDR2 is SYDVKM. V gave up 5 bases and J gave up 0 bases, with 13 bases separating them. The CDR3 runs to 15 residues. The CDR3 protein is CASSTSGVMNTEAFF. As DNA, the CDR3 is TGTGCCAGCAGTACCTCAGGAGTTATGAACACTGAAGCTTTCTTT.

Notes on this clonotype: A much larger clone differs by one base, so this may be a read error. This chain connects TRBV5-1 to TRBJ2-1; TRBD2 matches at 8 bases. J gave up 6 bases and V 3 bases, and 11 bases lay outside the gene matches. CDR3 length: 16 amino acids. Germline V gene data show CDR1 as SGHRS and CDR2 as YFSETQ. In DNA form, the CDR3 reads TGCGCCAGCAGCTGGGCCGGGACTAGTCCCTGCAATGAGCAGTTCTTC. Amino acid sequence: CASSWAGTSPCNEQFF.

In this sample, this clonotype turned up a few times. V and J are TRBV20-1 and TRBJ1-2, with TRBD1 matching 7 bases. In germline, CDR1 is DFQATT, CDR2 SNEGSKA (reference sequence). The junction had 18 bases not matched to a gene; V was cut back by 3 bases and J by 11 bases. This CDR3 contains 15 residues. For the CDR3, the DNA is TGCAGTGCTAGGAGGAGGGGGCGTATCCTTTCTACGTACACCTTC. Translated, it gives CSARRRGRILSTYTF.

V is TRBV5-6 and J is TRBJ2-5; TRBD2 might be the D (7 bases). V lost 6 bases and J 4 bases, leaving 10 bases between the germline ends. Germline CDR1 is SGHDT and CDR2 is YYEEEE. CDR3 size: 12 residues. CDR3 loop: CASMGGAETQYF. The CDR3 nucleotides are TGTGCCAGCATGGGGGGGGCAGAGACCCAGTACTTC. Full variable domain (rest looked up from reference TRBV5-6 and TRBJ2-5): DAGVTQSPTHLIKTRGQQVTLRCSPKSGHDTVSWYQQALGQGPQFIFQYYEEEERQRGNFPDRFSGHQFPNYSSELNVNALLLGDSALYLCASMGGAETQYFGPGTRLLVL.

This clonotype was seen only a few times. V and J are TRBV6-1 and TRBJ2-3; 8 positions agree with TRBD2. V lost 8 bases to trimming and J lost 4 bases; unmatched junction nucleotides: 14. Germline CDR1 is MNHNS and CDR2 is SASEGT. The CDR3 sequence is 16 residues long. As DNA, the CDR3 is TGTGCCAGCCTACCCCAAGAGCGGGAGCGGCCAGATACGCAGTATTTT. Its protein product is CASLPQERERPDTQYF.

This clonotype was picked up a small number of times. This chain uses TRBV7-2 with TRBJ1-5, with a possible D match to TRBD1 (6 bases). With 1 base removed from V and 6 bases from J, the gap between germline ends came to 13 bases. Germline CDR1 SGHTA, CDR2 FQGNSA. The CDR3 spans 15 residues. CDR3 bases: TGTGCCAGCAGCTTAGGTGGACAGTCCCGTCAGCCCCAGCATTTT. Translating it yields CASSLGGQSRQPQHF.

This chain uses TRBV12-3 or TRBV12-4 with TRBJ1-5; no reliable D call. V lost 10 bases and J lost 2, with 12 bases in between. The CDR3 contains 13 residues. CDR3 region: CATSSSGNQPQHF. The CDR3 nucleotides read TGTGCCACTAGCAGCTCGGGCAATCAGCCCCAGCATTTT.

The chain combines TRBV20-1 with TRBJ2-5; the D gene is possibly TRBD2 (5 bases). This CDR3 has 17 residues. V was pared by 0 bases and J by 0 bases, with 17 bases between. Germline CDR1 DFQATT, CDR2 SNEGSKA (reference sequence). The CDR3 coding sequence is TGCAGTGCTAGAGATAATCGTCTAGCTCCGTACCAAGAGACCCAGTACTTC. Translated: CSARDNRLAPYQETQYF.

This clonotype was seen ten or more times. V gene TRBV10-2 combines with J gene TRBJ1-1; weak D call: TRBD1 (5 bases). V lost 0 bases, J lost 3 bases, and 20 bases lay in between. Germline-derived CDR1 and CDR2 are WSHSY and SAAADI. The CDR3 sequence is 18 residues long. CDR3 nucleotides: TGCGCCAGCAGTGAGTCGACAGTCGGAGGGGTCTCGGACACTGAAGCTTTCTTT. Translation gives CASSESTVGGVSDTEAFF.

This clonotype has at least ten counts. V and J are TRBV12-3 or TRBV12-4 and TRBJ1-2, with D possibly being TRBD1 (5 bases). The CDR3 runs 13 residues. V was cut by 5 bases and J by 5 bases, with 12 bases left in between. This chain's CDR3 is CASSLGTDYGYTF. CDR3 DNA: TGTGCCAGCAGTCTCGGGACGGATTATGGCTACACCTTC.

The J gene is TRBJ1-5, the V gene TRBV15; D might be TRBD1 (5 bases). V lost 8 bases and J 0 bases, leaving 14 bases between the germline ends. This CDR3 is built from 15 residues. Germline lookup yields CDR1 LNHNV and CDR2 YYDKDF (reference sequence). This chain's CDR3 is CATGSQGYSNQPQHF. The DNA of the CDR3 is TGTGCCACCGGGTCCCAGGGTTATAGCAATCAGCCCCAGCATTTT.

CDR3 loop: CASSLYGGQTDTQYF. As DNA, the CDR3 is TGTGCCAGCAGCTTATATGGGGGGCAGACAGATACGCAGTATTTT. The rearrangement joins TRBV7-2 to TRBJ2-3, with D possibly being TRBD1 or TRBD2 (6 bases each). This CDR3 is 15 amino acids long. The germline V gene encodes CDR1 SGHTA and CDR2 FQGNSA. Trimming cost V 2 bases and J 3 bases, with 12 bases left between them. Full variable domain (outside the CDR3, taken from reference TRBV7-2 and TRBJ2-3): GAGVSQSPSNKVTEKGKDVELRCDPISGHTALYWYRQSLGQGLEFLIYFQGNSAPDKSGLPSDRFSAERTGGSVSTLTIQRTQQEDSAVYLCASSLYGGQTDTQYFGPGTRLTVL.

This clonotype was counted only a few times. The J gene is TRBJ2-7, the V gene TRBV6-2 or TRBV6-3, with a tentative D call TRBD1 (6 bases). Trimming took off 6 bases at V and 4 bases at J, with 16 bases between the two ends. Germline CDR1 and CDR2: MNHEY and SVGEGT. This CDR3 region has 14 residues. The CDR3 region is CASSPHRVPYEQYF. CDR3 in DNA: TGTGCCAGCAGCCCCCACAGGGTTCCTTACGAGCAGTACTTC.

Only a few counts were recorded for this clonotype. The V and J genes are TRBV12-3 or TRBV12-4 and TRBJ2-1; 15 bases are shared with TRBD2. With V trimmed by 5 bases and J by 13 bases, 6 bases remained unmatched. The CDR3 totals 14 residues. The DNA of the CDR3 is TGTGCCAGCAGTCTCGGGACTAGCGGGAGGCTACAGTTCTTC. Protein sequence: CASSLGTSGRLQFF.

The table lists this clonotype with a few counts. The chain recombines TRBV3-1 with TRBJ2-2; D unclear. The CDR3 has 14 residues. The V end was cut by 3 bases, the J end by 4 bases, with 9 bases between. Looked up from germline, CDR1 is LGHDT and CDR2 is YNNKEL (reference sequence). The CDR3 region has the DNA TGTGCCAGCAGCCAGGGCCGGATCACCGGGGAGCTGTTTTTT. Translated, it gives CASSQGRITGELFF.

The chain links TRBV12-3 or TRBV12-4 to TRBJ2-5; 10 bases agree with TRBD2. This CDR3 is 15 amino acids long. Trimming took 6 bases from V and 5 from J; bases not matched to a gene: 9. CDR3 residues: CASRPSGGYTETQYF. CDR3 sequence (DNA): TGTGCCAGCAGACCTAGCGGGGGATATACGGAGACCCAGTACTTC.

This clonotype appeared many times. V gene TRBV28 combines with J gene TRBJ2-1, with unresolved D. Trimming took off 3 bases at V and 0 bases at J, with 0 bases between the two ends. Per germline, CDR1 MDHEN and CDR2 SYDVKM. The CDR3 runs 12 residues. The CDR3 DNA sequence: TGTGCCAGCAGTTTCTCCTACAATGAGCAGTTCTTC. Encoded protein: CASSFSYNEQFF. Full variable domain (outside the CDR3, taken from reference TRBV28 and TRBJ2-1): DVKVTQSSRYLVKRTGEKVFLECVQDMDHENMFWYRQDPGLGLRLIYFSYDVKMKEKGDIPEGYSVSREKKERFSLILESASTNQTSMYLCASSFSYNEQFFGPGTRLTVL.